This section outlines one T cell receptor (beta chain) sequence together with its context. The antigen is not known. The junction departs from germline at one end; a sequencing error may be responsible. This sample includes further DNA sequences coding for the same CDR3. The data stem from a study of cytomegalovirus exposure and HLA in healthy donors. Donors showed nominal health when sampled, although they likely had unrecorded immune exposures. This CDR3 contains 16 residues. CDR1 and CDR2 from the germline V gene are PRHDT and FYEKMQ (reference sequence). Notes on the study in general: Most TCRs appeared rarely, but some public TCRs recurred in many donors. CMV antigen specificity of three CMV-associated chains was confirmed in vitro. In a later analysis, HLA-C alleles had the fewest associated TCRs, DRB1 alleles the most.

PCR was performed using 60 Vbeta and 13 Jbeta primers. The method was immunoSEQ multiplex PCR; TCRdb's version includes in-frame clones alone and lacks a portion of them. This table has some 190,000 clones, roughly 87% appearing once. Sequencing input: PBMCs. The TCR sequence derives from a boy between 2 and 10 years old in good health and CMV-seronegative. The rearrangement joins TRBV13 to TRBJ1-1, with D perhaps TRBD1 (5 bases). CDR3 in amino acids: CASSLGDFAMDTEAFF. The CDR3 DNA is TGTGCCAGCAGCTTAGGCGATTTTGCGATGGACACTGAGGCTTTCTTT.